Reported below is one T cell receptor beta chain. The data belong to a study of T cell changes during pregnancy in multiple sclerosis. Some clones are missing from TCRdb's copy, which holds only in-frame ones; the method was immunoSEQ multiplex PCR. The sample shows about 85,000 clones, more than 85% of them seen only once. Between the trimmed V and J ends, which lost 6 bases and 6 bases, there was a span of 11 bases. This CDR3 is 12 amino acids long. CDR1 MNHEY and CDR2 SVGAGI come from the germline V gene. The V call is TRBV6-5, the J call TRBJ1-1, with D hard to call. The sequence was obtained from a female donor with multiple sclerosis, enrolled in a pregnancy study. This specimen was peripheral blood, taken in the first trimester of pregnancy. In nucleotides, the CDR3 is TGTGCCAGCAGCCGAAGTACAGCTGAAGCTTTCTTT. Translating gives CASSRSTAEAFF.